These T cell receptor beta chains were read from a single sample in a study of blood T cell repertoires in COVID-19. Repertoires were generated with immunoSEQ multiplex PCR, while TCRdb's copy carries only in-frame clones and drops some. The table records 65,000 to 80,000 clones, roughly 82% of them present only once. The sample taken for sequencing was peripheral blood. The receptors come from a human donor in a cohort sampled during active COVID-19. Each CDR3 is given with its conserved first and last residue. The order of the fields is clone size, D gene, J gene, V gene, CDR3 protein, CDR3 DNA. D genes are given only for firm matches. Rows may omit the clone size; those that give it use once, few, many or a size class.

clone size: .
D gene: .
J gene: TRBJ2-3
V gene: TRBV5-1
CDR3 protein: CASSLGVGTDTQYF
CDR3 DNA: TGCGCCAGCAGCTTAGGGGTAGGCACAGATACGCAGTATTTT

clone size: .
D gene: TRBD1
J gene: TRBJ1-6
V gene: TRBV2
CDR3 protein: CASSDDRGRNSPLHF
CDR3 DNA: TGTGCCAGCAGTGACGACAGGGGGAGAAATTCACCCCTCCACTTT

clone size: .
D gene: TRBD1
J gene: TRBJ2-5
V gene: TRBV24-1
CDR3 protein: CATSDSGTGGGTQYF
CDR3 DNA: TGTGCCACCAGTGATTCGGGGACAGGAGGTGGGACCCAGTACTTC

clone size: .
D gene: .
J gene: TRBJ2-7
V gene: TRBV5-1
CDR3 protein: CASSLGTYQDRHEQYF
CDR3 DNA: TGCGCCAGCAGCTTGGGGACTTACCAGGATAGGCACGAGCAGTACTTC

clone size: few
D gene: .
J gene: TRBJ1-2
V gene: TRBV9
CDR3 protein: CASSARDLSYGYTF
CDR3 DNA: TGTGCCAGCAGCGCTCGGGACTTATCCTATGGCTACACCTTC

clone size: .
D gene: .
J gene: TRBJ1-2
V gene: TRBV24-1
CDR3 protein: CATSETGSSGYGYTF
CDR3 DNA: TGTGCCACCTCAGAGACAGGATCATCGGGGTATGGCTACACCTTC

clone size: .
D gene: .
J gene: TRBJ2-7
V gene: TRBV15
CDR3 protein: CATSRGGGGGPYEQYF
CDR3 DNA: TGTGCCACCAGCAGAGGGGGGGGCGGGGGCCCCTACGAGCAGTACTTC

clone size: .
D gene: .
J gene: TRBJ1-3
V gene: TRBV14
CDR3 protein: CASSQDWGQASGNTIYF
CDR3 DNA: TGTGCCAGCAGCCAAGACTGGGGGCAAGCCTCTGGAAACACCATATATTTT

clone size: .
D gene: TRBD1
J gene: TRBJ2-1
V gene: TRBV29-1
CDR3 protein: CSVEDRTGGVGNEQFF
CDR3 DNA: TGCAGCGTTGAAGACCGGACAGGGGGAGTAGGTAATGAGCAGTTCTTC

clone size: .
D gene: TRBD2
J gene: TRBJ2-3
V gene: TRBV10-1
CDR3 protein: CASSESLAGGSDTQYF
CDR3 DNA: TGCGCCAGCAGTGAGAGCCTAGCGGGGGGCTCAGATACGCAGTATTTT

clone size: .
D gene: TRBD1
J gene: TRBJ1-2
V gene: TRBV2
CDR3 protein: CASSGQGIGYTF
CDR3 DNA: TGTGCCAGCAGTGGACAGGGGATCGGCTACACCTTC

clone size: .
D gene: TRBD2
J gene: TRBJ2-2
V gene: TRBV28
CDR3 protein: CASSLTPGAGGAGELFF
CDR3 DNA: TGTGCCAGCAGTTTGACCCCCGGCGCGGGGGGCGCCGGGGAGCTGTTTTTT

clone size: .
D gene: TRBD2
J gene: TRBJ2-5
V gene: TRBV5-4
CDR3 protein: CASSLKAGGLSETQYF
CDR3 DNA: TGTGCCAGCAGCTTGAAAGCGGGGGGGCTTAGTGAGACCCAGTACTTC

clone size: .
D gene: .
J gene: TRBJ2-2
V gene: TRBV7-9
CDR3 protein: CASSLVRTGELFF
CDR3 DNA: TGTGCCAGCAGCTTAGTGAGGACCGGGGAGCTGTTTTTT

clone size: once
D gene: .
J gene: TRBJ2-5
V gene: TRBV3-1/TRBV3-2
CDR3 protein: CASLQGPGETQYF
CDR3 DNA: TGTGCCAGCCTCCAGGGGCCGGGGGAGACCCAGTACTTC

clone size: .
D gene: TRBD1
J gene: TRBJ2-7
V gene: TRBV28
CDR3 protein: CASSGQDRFYEQYF
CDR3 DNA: TGTGCCAGCAGTGGACAGGACAGATTCTACGAGCAGTACTTC

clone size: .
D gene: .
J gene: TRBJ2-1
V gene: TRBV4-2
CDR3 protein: CASSQDRWNEQFF
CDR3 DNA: TGTGCCAGCAGCCAAGACCGGTGGAATGAGCAGTTCTTC

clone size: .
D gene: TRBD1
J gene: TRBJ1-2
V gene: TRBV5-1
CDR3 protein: CASSTTGQNYGYTF
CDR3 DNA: TGCGCCAGCAGCACCACGGGACAGAACTATGGCTACACCTTC

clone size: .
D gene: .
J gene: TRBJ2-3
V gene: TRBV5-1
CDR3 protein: CASSPERRSTDTQYF
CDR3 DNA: TGCGCCAGCAGCCCAGAGCGGAGAAGCACAGATACGCAGTATTTT

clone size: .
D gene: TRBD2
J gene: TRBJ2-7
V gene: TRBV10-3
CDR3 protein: CAISAPSGGGSYEQYF
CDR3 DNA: TGTGCCATCAGTGCCCCTAGCGGGGGGGGGTCCTACGAGCAGTACTTC

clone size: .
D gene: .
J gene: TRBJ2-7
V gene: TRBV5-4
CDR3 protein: CASSPGSGTTYEQYF
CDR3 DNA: TGTGCCAGCAGTCCTGGATCCGGGACAACCTACGAGCAGTACTTC

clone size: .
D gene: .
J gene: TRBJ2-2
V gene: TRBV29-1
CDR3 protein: CSVPLNTGELFF
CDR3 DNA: TGCAGCGTTCCCCTGAACACCGGGGAGCTGTTTTTT

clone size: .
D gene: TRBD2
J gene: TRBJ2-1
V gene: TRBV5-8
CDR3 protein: CASSSRWGSGAYGDEQFF
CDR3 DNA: TGTGCCAGCAGCTCCCGTTGGGGGAGCGGGGCCTATGGGGATGAGCAGTTCTTC

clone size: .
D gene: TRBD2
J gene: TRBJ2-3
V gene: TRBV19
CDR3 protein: CASSGGLARTDTQYF
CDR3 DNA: TGTGCCAGTAGTGGCGGACTAGCCCGCACAGATACGCAGTATTTT

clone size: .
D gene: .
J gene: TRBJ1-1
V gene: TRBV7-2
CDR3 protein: CASSFNLRSEAFF
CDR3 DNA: TGTGCCAGCAGCTTTAATCTTAGGAGTGAAGCTTTCTTT

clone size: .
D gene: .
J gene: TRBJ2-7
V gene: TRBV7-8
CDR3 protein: CASSLNTYEQYF
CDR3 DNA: TGTGCCAGCAGCCTCAACACCTACGAGCAGTACTTC

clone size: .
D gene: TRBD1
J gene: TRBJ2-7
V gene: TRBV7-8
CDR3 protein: CASSSRDRVVYEQYF
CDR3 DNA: TGTGCCAGCAGCTCCCGGGACAGGGTCGTCTACGAGCAGTACTTC

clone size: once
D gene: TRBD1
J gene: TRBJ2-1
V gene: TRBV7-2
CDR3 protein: CASSLDRNSYNEQFF
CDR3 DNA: TGTGCCAGCAGCTTGGACAGGAACTCCTACAATGAGCAGTTCTTC

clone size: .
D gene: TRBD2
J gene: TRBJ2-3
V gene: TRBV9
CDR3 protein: CASSPRGGGGANTQYF
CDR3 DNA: TGTGCCAGCAGCCCCCGGGGGGGCGGGGGGGCAAATACGCAGTATTTT

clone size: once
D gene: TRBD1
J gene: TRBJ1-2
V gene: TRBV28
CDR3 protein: CASGQVMGGYTF
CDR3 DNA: TGTGCCAGTGGACAGGTCATGGGGGGCTACACCTTC

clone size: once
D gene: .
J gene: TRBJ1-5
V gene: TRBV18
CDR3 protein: CASSPGLRGGQPQHF
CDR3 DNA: TGTGCCAGCTCACCTGGTTTGCGGGGCGGTCAGCCCCAGCATTTT

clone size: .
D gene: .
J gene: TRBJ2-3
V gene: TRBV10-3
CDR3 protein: CAISQGTTTDTQYF
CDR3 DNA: TGTGCCATCAGCCAAGGGACAACCACAGATACGCAGTATTTT

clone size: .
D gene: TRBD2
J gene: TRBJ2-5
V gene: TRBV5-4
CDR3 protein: CASSPRGGETQYF
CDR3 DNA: TGTGCCAGCAGCCCTCGGGGGGGAGAGACCCAGTACTTC

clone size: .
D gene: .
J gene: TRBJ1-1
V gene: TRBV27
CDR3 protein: CASSVTAWPRGNTEAFF
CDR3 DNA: TGTGCCAGCAGTGTTACAGCCTGGCCCCGTGGGAACACTGAAGCTTTCTTT

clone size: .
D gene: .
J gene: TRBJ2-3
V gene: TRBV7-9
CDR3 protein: CASSWGEAGDTQYF
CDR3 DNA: TGTGCCAGCAGCTGGGGCGAAGCTGGGGATACGCAGTATTTT

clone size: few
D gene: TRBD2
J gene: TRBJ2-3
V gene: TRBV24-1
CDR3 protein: CAIKSRLAGASTDTQYF
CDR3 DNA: TGTGCCATCAAGTCCCGACTAGCGGGGGCCTCCACAGATACGCAGTATTTT

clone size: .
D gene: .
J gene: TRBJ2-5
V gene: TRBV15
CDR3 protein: CATSRDHDTSTGTQYF
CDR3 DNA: TGTGCCACCAGCAGAGACCACGATACTAGCACCGGGACCCAGTACTTC

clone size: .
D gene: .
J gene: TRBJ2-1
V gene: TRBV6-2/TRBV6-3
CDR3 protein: CASSYPERGGLFEQFF
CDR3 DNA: TGTGCCAGCAGTTACCCCGAAAGGGGGGGCCTCTTTGAGCAGTTCTTC

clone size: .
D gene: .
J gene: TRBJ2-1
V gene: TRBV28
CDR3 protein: CAGGAGGGSYNEQFF
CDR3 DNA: TGTGCCGGGGGTGCAGGGGGAGGTTCCTACAATGAGCAGTTCTTC

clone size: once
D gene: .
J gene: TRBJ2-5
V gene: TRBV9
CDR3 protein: CASSGGGETQYF
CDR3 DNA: TGTGCCAGCAGCGGGGGAGGAGAGACCCAGTACTTC

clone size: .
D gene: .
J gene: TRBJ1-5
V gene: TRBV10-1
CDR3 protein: CASKDSYRENQPQHF
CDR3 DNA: TGCGCCAGCAAGGATTCCTACAGGGAGAATCAGCCCCAGCATTTT

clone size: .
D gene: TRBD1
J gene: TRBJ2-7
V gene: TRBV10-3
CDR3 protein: CAISESTGRGEQYF
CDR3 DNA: TGTGCCATCAGTGAGTCGACAGGGAGAGGCGAGCAGTACTTC

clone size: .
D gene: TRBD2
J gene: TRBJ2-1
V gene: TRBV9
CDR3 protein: CASSPAAGGNYEQFF
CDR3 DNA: TGTGCCAGCAGCCCCGCAGCGGGGGGGAATTATGAGCAGTTCTTC

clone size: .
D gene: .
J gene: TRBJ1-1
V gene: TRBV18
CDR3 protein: CASLPTVNTEAFF
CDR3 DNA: TGTGCCAGCCTCCCGACAGTGAACACTGAAGCTTTCTTT

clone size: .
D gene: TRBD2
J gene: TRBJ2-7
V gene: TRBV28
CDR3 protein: CASSFSGGAVYEQYF
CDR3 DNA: TGTGCCAGCAGTTTTAGCGGGGGGGCAGTCTACGAGCAGTACTTC